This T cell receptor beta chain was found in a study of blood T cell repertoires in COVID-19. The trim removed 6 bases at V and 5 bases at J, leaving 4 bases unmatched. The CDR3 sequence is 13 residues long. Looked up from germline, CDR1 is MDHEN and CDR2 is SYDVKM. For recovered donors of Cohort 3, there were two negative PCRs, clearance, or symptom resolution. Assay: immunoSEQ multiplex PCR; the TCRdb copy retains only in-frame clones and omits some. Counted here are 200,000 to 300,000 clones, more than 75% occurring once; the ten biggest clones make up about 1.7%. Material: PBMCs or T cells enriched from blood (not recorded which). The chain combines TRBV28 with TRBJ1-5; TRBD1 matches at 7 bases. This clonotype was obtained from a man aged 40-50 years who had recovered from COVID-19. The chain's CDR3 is CASSIDRDQPQHF. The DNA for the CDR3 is TGTGCCAGCAGCATAGACAGGGATCAGCCCCAGCATTTT.